This TCR beta chain derives from a study of blood T cell repertoires in COVID-19. On the study more broadly: The origin of the acute and convalescent COVID-19 samples was the United States, Italy and Spain. The cDNA or gDNA used as material had been derived from T cells, B-cell-depleted T cells, or PBMCs.

Study processing details: Estimated nucleated cell counts came from reference gene primer amplification. Measured with immunoSEQ multiplex PCR; TCRdb has only the in-frame clones, and not every one. That table gives V, J and clone size, and the DNA gave D and trimming. This sample carries 85,000 to 130,000 clones, about 89% of them seen once, and the ten largest clones take 0.97%. The TCR was taken from a man aged 55-75 years with acute or convalescent COVID-19. Sequenced material: peripheral blood.

CDR3 residues: CASSRGAANTEAFF. CDR3 in DNA: TGTGCCAGCAGCAGGGGGGCCGCGAACACTGAAGCTTTCTTT. The chain links TRBV7-9 to TRBJ1-1; a weak D match, TRBD1 (6 bases). Per the germline V gene, CDR1 is SEHNR and CDR2 is FQNEAQ (reference sequence). Between the trimmed V and J ends, which lost 5 bases and 1 base, there was a span of 11 bases. The CDR3 length is 14 residues.